This T cell receptor beta chain was recovered during a study of blood T cell repertoires in COVID-19. Study overall: Collection of acute and convalescent COVID-19 samples took place in the United States, Italy and Spain.

The CDR3 is made up of 15 amino acids. Germline CDR1 KGHSH, CDR2 LQKENI. Trimming cost V 6 bases and J 4 bases, with 15 bases left between them. The protocol was immunoSEQ multiplex PCR, while the TCRdb copy is restricted to in-frame clones and leaves out a portion. The table includes about 120,000 clones, 65% to 90% detected once. The rearrangement joins TRBV18 to TRBJ2-2; D perhaps matches TRBD2 (6 bases). Sequenced input: peripheral blood. The TCR comes from a man aged 80 or over with acute or convalescent COVID-19. The CDR3 sequence is CASSRPGLITGELFF. In nucleotides, the CDR3 is TGTGCCAGCTCCCGTCCGGGACTCATCACCGGGGAGCTGTTTTTT.